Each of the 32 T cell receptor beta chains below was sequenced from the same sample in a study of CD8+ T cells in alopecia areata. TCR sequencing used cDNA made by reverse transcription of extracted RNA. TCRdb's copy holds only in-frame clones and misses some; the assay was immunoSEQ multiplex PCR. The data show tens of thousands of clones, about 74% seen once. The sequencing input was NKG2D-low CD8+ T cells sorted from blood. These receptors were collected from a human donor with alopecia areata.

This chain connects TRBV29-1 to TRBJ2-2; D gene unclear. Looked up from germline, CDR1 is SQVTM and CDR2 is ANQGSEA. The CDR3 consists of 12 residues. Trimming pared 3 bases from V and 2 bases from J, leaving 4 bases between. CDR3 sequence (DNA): TGCAGCGTTGAGGGTAACACCGGGGAGCTGTTTTTT. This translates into CSVEGNTGELFF.

The CDR3 reads CSVEDQDRVSTQYF. CDR3 in DNA: TGCAGCGTTGAAGATCAGGACAGGGTATCTACCCAGTACTTC. The chain employs TRBV29-1 and TRBJ2-5; TRBD1 matches at 8 bases. V gave up 0 bases and J gave up 8 bases; unmatched junction bases: 8. CDR1 SQVTM and CDR2 ANQGSEA come from the germline V gene. This CDR3 has 14 residues.

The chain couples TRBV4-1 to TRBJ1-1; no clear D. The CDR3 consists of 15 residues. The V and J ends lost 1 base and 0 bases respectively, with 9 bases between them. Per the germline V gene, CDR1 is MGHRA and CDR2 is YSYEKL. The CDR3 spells CASSQGYRLNTEAFF. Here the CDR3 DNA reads TGCGCCAGCAGCCAAGGCTACAGATTGAACACTGAAGCTTTCTTT.

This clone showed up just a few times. CDR3 amino acids: CASSQAQGAYEQYF. The CDR3 DNA follows: TGCGCCAGCAGCCAAGCCCAGGGGGCATACGAGCAGTACTTC. The chain combines TRBV4-3 with TRBJ2-7; TRBD1 aligns across 8 bases. The germline CDR1 and CDR2 sequences are LGHNA and YSLEER. V was clipped by 1 base and J by 4 bases; unmatched bases: 3. CDR3 length: 14 amino acids.

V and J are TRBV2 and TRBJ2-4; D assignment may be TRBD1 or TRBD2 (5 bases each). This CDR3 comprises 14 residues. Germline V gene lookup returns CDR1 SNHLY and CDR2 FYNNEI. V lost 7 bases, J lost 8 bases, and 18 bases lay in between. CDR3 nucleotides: TGTGCCAGCATTGTCGGGGCTGAGGTAGACATTCAGTACTTC. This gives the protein CASIVGAEVDIQYF.

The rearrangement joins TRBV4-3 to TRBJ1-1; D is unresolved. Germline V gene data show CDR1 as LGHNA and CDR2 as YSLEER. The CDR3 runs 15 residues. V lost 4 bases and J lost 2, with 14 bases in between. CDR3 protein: CASSPLKTGNTEAFF. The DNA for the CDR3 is TGCGCCAGCAGCCCGTTAAAAACGGGTAACACTGAAGCTTTCTTT.

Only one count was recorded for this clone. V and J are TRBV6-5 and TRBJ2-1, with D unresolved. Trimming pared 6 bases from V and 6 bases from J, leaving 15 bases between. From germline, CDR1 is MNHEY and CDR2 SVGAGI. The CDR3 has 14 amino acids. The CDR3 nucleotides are TGTGCCAGCAGCCAGGTCGGGTCTACCAATGAGCAGTTCTTC. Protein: CASSQVGSTNEQFF.

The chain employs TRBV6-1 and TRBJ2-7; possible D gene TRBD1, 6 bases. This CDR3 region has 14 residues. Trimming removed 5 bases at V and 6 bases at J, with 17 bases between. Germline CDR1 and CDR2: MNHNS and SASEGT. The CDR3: CASSSSPDRSEQYF. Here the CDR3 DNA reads TGTGCCAGCAGTTCCTCACCCGACAGGAGCGAGCAGTACTTC.

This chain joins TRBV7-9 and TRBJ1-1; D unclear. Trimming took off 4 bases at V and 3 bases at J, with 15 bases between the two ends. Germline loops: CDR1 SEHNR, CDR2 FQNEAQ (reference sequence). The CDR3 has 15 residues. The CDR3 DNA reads TGTGCCAGCAGCTCCTTCCCTGACCGGGACACTGAAGCTTTCTTT. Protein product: CASSSFPDRDTEAFF.

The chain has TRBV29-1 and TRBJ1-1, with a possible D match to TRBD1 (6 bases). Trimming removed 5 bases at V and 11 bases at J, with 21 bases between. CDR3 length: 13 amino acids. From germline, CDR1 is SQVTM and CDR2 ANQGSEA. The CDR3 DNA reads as TGCAGCGTTTATCCAGGGAAGGGGGGTCGGGCTTTCTTT. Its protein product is CSVYPGKGGRAFF. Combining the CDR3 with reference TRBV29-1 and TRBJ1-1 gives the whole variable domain SAVISQKPSRDICQRGTSLTIQCQVDSQVTMMFWYRQQPGQSLTLIATANQGSEATYESGFVIDKFPISRPNLTFSTLTVSNMSPEDSSIYLCSVYPGKGGRAFFGQGTRLTVV.

In nucleotides, the CDR3 is TGTGCCAGCAGTGATTTAGCTAACGAGCAGTACTTC. It is translated as CASSDLANEQYF. V usage is TRBV2 and J usage is TRBJ2-7; D gene unclear. The length of the CDR3 is 12 residues. The V and J ends lost 3 bases and 5 bases respectively, with 8 bases between them. Germline V lookup: CDR1 SNHLY, CDR2 FYNNEI.

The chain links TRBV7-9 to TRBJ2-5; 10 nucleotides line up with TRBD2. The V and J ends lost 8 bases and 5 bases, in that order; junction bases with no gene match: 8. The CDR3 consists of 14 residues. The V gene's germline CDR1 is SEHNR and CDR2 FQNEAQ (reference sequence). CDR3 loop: CASHVAGGLETQYF. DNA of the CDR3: TGTGCCAGCCACGTAGCGGGGGGCTTGGAGACCCAGTACTTC.

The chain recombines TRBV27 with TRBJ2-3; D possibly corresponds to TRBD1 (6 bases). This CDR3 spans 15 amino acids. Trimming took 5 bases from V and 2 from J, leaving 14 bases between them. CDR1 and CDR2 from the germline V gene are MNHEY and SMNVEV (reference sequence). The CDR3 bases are TGTGCCAGCAGTCAACGACAGGAGAACACAGATACGCAGTATTTT. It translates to CASSQRQENTDTQYF.

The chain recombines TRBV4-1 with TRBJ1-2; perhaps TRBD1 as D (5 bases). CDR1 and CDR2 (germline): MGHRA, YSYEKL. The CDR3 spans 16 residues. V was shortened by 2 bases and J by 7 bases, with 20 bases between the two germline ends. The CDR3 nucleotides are TGCGCCAGCAGCCAATCCGTTTCGGGGCAATTATCTGGCTACACCTTC. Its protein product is CASSQSVSGQLSGYTF.

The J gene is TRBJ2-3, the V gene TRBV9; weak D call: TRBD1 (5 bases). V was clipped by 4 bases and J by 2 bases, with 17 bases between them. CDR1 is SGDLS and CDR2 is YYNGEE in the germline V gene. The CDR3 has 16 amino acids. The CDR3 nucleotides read TGTGCCAGCAGCCCCCGACAGTACGGAGACACAGATACGCAGTATTTT. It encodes CASSPRQYGDTDTQYF.

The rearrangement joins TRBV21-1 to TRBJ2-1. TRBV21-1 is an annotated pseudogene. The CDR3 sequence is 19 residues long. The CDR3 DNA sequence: TGTGCCAGCAGCAAAGGCGGCCATAAAGGGAAGGCGGTAGGGTATGAGCAGTTCTTC. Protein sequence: CASSKGGHKGKAVGYEQFF.

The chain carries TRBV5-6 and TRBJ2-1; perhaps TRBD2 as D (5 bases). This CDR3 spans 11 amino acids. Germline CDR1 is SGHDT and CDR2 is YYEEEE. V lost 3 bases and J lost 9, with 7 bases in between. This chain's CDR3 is CASSWSGEQFF. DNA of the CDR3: TGTGCCAGCAGCTGGAGCGGTGAGCAGTTCTTC.

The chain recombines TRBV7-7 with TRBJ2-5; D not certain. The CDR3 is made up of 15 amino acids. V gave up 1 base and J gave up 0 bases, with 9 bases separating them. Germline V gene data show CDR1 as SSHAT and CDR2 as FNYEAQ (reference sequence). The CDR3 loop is CASSLGSWDQETQYF. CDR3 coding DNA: TGTGCCAGCAGCTTAGGAAGTTGGGACCAAGAGACCCAGTACTTC.

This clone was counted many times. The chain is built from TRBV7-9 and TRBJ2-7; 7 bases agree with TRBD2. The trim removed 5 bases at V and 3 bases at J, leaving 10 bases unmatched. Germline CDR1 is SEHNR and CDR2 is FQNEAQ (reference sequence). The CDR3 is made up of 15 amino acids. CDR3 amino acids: CASSPALGGFYEQYF. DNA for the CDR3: TGTGCCAGCAGCCCGGCGTTGGGAGGGTTCTACGAGCAGTACTTC.

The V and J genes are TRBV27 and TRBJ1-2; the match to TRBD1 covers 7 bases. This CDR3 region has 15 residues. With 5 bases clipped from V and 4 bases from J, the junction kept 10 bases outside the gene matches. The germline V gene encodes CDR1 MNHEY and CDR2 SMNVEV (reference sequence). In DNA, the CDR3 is TGTGCCAGCAGTACACATCAGGACAGGTTCTATGGCTACACCTTC. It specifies CASSTHQDRFYGYTF.

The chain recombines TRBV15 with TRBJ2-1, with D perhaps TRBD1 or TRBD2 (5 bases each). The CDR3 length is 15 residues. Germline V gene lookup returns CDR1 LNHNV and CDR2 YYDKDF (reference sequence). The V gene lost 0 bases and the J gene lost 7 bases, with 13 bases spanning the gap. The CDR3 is CATSRDRDERNEQFF. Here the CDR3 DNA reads TGTGCCACCAGCAGAGATCGGGACGAAAGGAATGAGCAGTTCTTC.

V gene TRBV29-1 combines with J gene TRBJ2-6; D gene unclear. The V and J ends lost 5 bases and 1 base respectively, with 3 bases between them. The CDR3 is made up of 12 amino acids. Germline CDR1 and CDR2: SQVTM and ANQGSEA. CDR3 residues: CSVWSGANVLTF. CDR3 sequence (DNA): TGCAGCGTTTGGTCTGGGGCCAACGTCCTGACTTTC.

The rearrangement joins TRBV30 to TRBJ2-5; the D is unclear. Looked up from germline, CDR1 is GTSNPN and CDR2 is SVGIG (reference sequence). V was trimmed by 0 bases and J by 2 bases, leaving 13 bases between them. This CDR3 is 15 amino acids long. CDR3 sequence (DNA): TGTGCCTGGAGTGTAGGCGGTAAGGAACAAGAGACCCAGTACTTC. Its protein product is CAWSVGGKEQETQYF.

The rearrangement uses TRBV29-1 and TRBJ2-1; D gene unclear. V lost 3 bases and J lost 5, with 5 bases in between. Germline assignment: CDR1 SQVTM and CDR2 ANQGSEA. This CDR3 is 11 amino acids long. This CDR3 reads CSVEGNNEQFF. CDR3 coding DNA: TGCAGCGTTGAGGGGAACAATGAGCAGTTCTTC.

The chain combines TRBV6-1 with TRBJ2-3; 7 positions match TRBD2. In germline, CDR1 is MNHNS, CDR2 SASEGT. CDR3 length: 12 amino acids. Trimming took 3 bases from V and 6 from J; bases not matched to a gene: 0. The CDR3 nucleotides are TGTGCCAGCAGTGACGGGGGGGATACGCAGTATTTT. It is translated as CASSDGGDTQYF.

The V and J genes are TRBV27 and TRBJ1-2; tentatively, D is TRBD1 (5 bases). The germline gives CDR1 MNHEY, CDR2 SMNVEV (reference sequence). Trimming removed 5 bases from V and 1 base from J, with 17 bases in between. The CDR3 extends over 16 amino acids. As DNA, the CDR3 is TGTGCCAGCAGTCCCGTTCGGGGGGGATATAACTATGGCTACACCTTC. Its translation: CASSPVRGGYNYGYTF.

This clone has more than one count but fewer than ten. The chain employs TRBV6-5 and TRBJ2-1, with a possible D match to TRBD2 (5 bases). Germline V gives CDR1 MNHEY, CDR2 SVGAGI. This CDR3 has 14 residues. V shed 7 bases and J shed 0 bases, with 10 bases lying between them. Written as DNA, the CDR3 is TGTGCCAGCAACAACCGGGACTCCTACAATGAGCAGTTCTTC. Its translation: CASNNRDSYNEQFF.

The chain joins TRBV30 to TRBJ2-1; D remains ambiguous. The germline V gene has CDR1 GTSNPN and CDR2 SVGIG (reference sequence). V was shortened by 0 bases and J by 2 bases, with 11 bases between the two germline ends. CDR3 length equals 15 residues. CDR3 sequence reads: CAWSVVGSTYNEQFF. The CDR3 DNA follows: TGTGCCTGGAGTGTTGTCGGGTCCACCTACAATGAGCAGTTCTTC.

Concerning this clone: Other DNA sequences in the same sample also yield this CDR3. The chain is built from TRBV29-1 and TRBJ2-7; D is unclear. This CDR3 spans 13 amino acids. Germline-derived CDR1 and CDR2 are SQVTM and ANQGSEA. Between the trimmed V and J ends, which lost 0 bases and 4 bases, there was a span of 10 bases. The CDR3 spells CSVEDRARYEQYF. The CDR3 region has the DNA TGCAGCGTTGAAGACCGCGCCCGATACGAGCAGTACTTC.

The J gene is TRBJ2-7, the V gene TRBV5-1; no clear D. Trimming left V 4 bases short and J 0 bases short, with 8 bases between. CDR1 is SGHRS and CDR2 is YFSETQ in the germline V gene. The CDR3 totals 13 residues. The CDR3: CASSPAPSYEQYF. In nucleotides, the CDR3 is TGCGCCAGCAGCCCAGCACCCTCCTACGAGCAGTACTTC.

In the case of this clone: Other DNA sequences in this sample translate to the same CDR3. The CDR3 nucleotides are TGTGCCAGCAGCCTTTCGGGGGGCACAGATACGCAGTATTTT. It codes for CASSLSGGTDTQYF. The chain joins TRBV7-6 to TRBJ2-3; weak D call: TRBD2 (6 bases). Germline lookup yields CDR1 SGHVS and CDR2 FNYEAQ. The CDR3 loop spans 14 amino acids. Trimming took 5 bases from V and 1 from J, leaving 10 bases between them.

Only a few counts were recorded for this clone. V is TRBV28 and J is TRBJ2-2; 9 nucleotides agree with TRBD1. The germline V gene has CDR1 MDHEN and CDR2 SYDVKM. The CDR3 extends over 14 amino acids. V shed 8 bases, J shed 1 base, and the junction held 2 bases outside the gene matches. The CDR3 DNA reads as TGTGCCAGCCAGGACAGGGGGAACACCGGGGAGCTGTTTTTT. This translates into CASQDRGNTGELFF.